The T cell receptor beta chain under discussion was sequenced for a study of cytomegalovirus exposure and HLA in healthy donors. Trimming removed 0 bases at V and 7 bases at J, with 13 bases between. This CDR3 contains 16 residues. Germline CDR1 is MNHEY and CDR2 is SVGAGI. PCR used 60 Vbeta primers and 13 Jbeta primers. The table came from immunoSEQ multiplex PCR; TCRdb's copy has only in-frame clones and leaves some out. The sample lists about 52,000 clones; approximately 73% were seen once. V is TRBV6-5 and J is TRBJ1-6; D not resolved. This sequence originates from a man aged 18 to 29 in good health and CMV-seronegative. Material for sequencing was PBMCs. The CDR3 loop is CASSYSSSNPNSPLHF. In DNA, the CDR3 is TGTGCCAGCAGTTACTCGTCAAGCAACCCAAATTCACCCCTCCACTTT.